This T cell receptor (beta chain) was captured by sequencing in a study of blood T cell repertoires in COVID-19. About the research overall: Donors in the United States, Italy and Spain gave samples during acute or convalescent COVID-19. From T cells, B-cell-depleted T cells, or PBMCs came the material, which was cDNA or gDNA.

Germline-derived CDR1 and CDR2 are LNHDA and SQIVND (reference sequence). The CDR3 totals 15 residues. J was trimmed by 8 bases and V by 8 bases; bases with no gene match: 12. Original data processing: How many nucleated cells were present was estimated from reference gene primer amplification. Some clones are missing from TCRdb's copy, which holds only in-frame ones; the method was immunoSEQ multiplex PCR. That table is the source of V, J and clone size, and D and trimming were worked out from the DNA. This table holds fewer than 120,000 clones, 76% found once. The clonotype was recovered from a woman older than 75 with acute or convalescent COVID-19. J is TRBJ2-1 and V is TRBV19; 10 nucleotides line up with TRBD1. Sequenced sample: peripheral blood. CDR3 DNA: TGTGCCAGTTCTAATTTTGGGACAGGGGCCCATGAGCAGTTCTTC. Translated, it gives CASSNFGTGAHEQFF.